This T cell receptor (beta chain) was captured by sequencing in a study of beta chain features in type 1 diabetes. On the study more broadly: The number of sorted cells examined across all samples was roughly 100,000,000.

The authors sorted CD4+ naive, central memory, regulatory and stem cell-like memory cells via CD45RO/CCR7/CD25/CD127/CD95/CD27. The whole isolated RNA underwent reverse transcription, so sequencing captured expressed TCRB transcripts. Around 4 million reads per sample were averaged for naive, central memory and regulatory samples. The table came from immunoSEQ multiplex PCR; TCRdb's copy has only in-frame clones and leaves some out. This sample has approximately 340,000 clones; around 15% occur once, and the top ten carry approximately 0.02%. Germline V gene sequence: CDR1 GTSNPN, CDR2 SVGIG (reference sequence). V was clipped by 8 bases and J by 2 bases; unmatched bases: 13. The CDR3 is made up of 15 amino acids. The sample holds a few counts of this clone.

This clonotype was obtained from a woman aged 18 to 35 in good health. Sequenced: naive CD4+ T cells from blood. The V call is TRBV30, the J call TRBJ2-3, with TRBD1 matching over 7 bases. This chain's CDR3 is CAGAPGQKYTDTQYF. The CDR3 DNA follows: TGTGCCGGGGCGCCGGGACAGAAGTACACAGATACGCAGTATTTT.